This T cell receptor beta chain derives from a study of cytomegalovirus exposure and HLA in healthy donors. In the study overall: The study placed approximately 80% of its approximately 360 genotyped donors in the Caucasian-associated ancestry cluster.

Study-wide results and limits: Most subjects had HLA-A and HLA-B alleles reportedly predicted accurately by TCR beta sequences. CMV antigen specificity of three CMV-associated chains was confirmed in vitro.

PCR used 60 Vbeta primers and 13 Jbeta primers. Some clones are missing from TCRdb's copy, which holds only in-frame ones; the method was immunoSEQ multiplex PCR. The data contain over 150,000 clones, roughly four fifths of them seen just once; the ten biggest clones take up around 1.5%. About this clone: As yet, its antigen is unknown.

The V gene's germline CDR1 is SGHAT and CDR2 FQNNGV. This CDR3 has 12 amino acids. Trimming stripped 5 bases from V and 4 bases from J, with 9 bases between. The sequenced sample consisted of PBMCs. The chain recombines TRBV11-2 with TRBJ2-7; D call uncertain. This TCR derives from a young man in good health and CMV-seronegative. CDR3 loop: CASSRNGYEQYF. In nucleotides, the CDR3 is TGTGCCAGCAGCCGGAACGGGTACGAGCAGTACTTC.